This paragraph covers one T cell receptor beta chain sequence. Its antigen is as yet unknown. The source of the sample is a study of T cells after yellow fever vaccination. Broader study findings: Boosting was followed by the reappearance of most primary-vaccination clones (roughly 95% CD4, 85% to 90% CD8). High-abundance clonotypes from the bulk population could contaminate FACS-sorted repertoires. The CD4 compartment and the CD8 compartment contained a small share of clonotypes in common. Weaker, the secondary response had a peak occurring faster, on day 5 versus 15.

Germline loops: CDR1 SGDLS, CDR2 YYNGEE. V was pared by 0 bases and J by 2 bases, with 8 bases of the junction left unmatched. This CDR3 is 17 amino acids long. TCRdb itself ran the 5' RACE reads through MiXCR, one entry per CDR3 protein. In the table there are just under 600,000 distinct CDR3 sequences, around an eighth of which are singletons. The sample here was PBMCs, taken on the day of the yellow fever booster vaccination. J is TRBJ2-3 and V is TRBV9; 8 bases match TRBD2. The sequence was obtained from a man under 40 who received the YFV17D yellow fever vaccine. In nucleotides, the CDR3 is TGTGCCAGCAGCGTAGCGAGGACTAGCCAGAACACAGATACGCAGTATTTT. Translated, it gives CASSVARTSQNTDTQYF.